This T cell receptor (beta chain) is drawn from a study of OX40 agonist ivuxolimab in advanced cancers. Study-wide context: The study reported partial responses in three patients: one hepatocellular carcinoma, two cutaneous melanoma.

Only in-frame clones appear in the TCRdb table, and some are missing; sequencing was by immunoSEQ multiplex PCR. The repertoire has roughly 18,000 clones, 75% to 90% of them found once; the top ten carry 55% to 65%. Concerning this clone itself: Its specificity is not known.

General study points: Researchers report that CD8+ T cells had, on average, more expanded clones than CD4+.

V shed 3 bases and J shed 4 bases, with 9 bases lying between them. Germline CDR1 MNHEY, CDR2 SMNVEV (reference sequence). This CDR3 has 14 amino acids. This sequence originates from an adult with an advanced solid tumor such as melanoma, head and neck, liver or kidney cancer. The sample was CD4+ or CD8+ T cells sorted from blood, taken in a trial of the OX40 agonist ivuxolimab. The chain links TRBV27 to TRBJ2-2, with D perhaps matching TRBD2 (6 bases). The CDR3 is CASSFGGSTGELFF. The CDR3 DNA is TGTGCCAGCAGTTTTGGGGGGAGCACCGGGGAGCTGTTTTTT.